This note documents a single T cell receptor beta chain sequence. This entry comes from a study of blood T cell repertoires in COVID-19. As for the study in general: Whether acute or convalescent, the COVID-19 samples came from the United States, Italy and Spain.

Looked up from germline, CDR1 is LGHNA and CDR2 is YSLEER. V lost 0 bases to trimming and J lost 5 bases, with 10 bases between them. There are 14 residues in the CDR3. Method: immunoSEQ multiplex PCR; TCRdb's copy keeps in-frame clones and lacks some. The sample holds about 260,000 clones; about 88% are singletons and the top ten take 2.5% to 3%. Cohort 3 donors counted as recovered after two negative PCRs, clearance, or resolved symptoms. This rearrangement joins TRBV4-3 to TRBJ2-5; unclear D gene. This receptor was identified in a woman aged 45-59 years who had recovered from COVID-19. The sample was PBMCs or T cells enriched from blood (not recorded which). The CDR3 sequence: CASSQEYSVETQYF. In DNA, the CDR3 is TGCGCCAGCAGCCAAGAGTATTCCGTGGAGACCCAGTACTTC.